This T cell receptor (beta chain) was captured by sequencing in a study of cytomegalovirus exposure and HLA in healthy donors (dated by TCRdb to about 2017). A note on the overall study: In an earlier analysis of 587 of the donors, 250 to 350 Gb of sequence data and some 100 million unique TCR beta sequences from approximately 180 million T cells were reported. An early release that covered around 590 HLA-typed donors contained 300 to 350 gigabases of sequencing data and about 93 million unique TCR sequences. Of the roughly 400 genotyped donors, over 70% fell in the genetic ancestry cluster associated with self-reported Caucasian donors. The study aimed to test whether signatures of past pathogen exposure could be identified by cataloging public T cell receptors. Using immunosequencing, the study profiled T cell repertoires from fewer than 700 subjects and related those repertoires to cytomegalovirus serostatus. Besides the first cohort of some 670 subjects, a separate validation cohort made up of over 100 different subjects was used. To predict cytomegalovirus infection status, the study combined high-throughput TCR immunosequencing, statistical association of individual TCRs with disease status, and machine learning. In a later analysis, previously published TCR beta repertoires from 550 to 750 donors were re-analyzed and high-resolution HLA genotyping was added so that TCR occurrence patterns could be studied. The later analysis used no new phenotypic data to find candidate immune exposures, relying instead on TCR beta sequences and their occurrence across donors. An earlier analysis of around 580 of the donors used high-throughput TCR beta sequencing to judge whether each TCR beta V gene segment behaved as functional or pseudogenic. Alongside the repertoire data, information on donor age, sex, ethnicity and CMV serostatus was compiled. In a later genetic analysis, genome-wide SNP genotypes for about 55% of the roughly 700 donors were used, and that subset was treated as a discovery cohort. All discovery cohort repertoires had been generated on a single sequencing platform. Class I and class II HLA loci were covered by the typing at four-digit resolution. Typing coverage varied by locus: roughly 620-630 donors for A, B, C, DRB1 and DQB1; approximately 500 for DQA1; approximately 570 for DPA1; roughly 450 for DPB1. About five DR-DQ haplotypes were treated as single units for association and clustering because of strong linkage in the cohort. Among roughly 400 genotyped donors of the cohort, an average of roughly 230,000 unique TCR beta nucleotide sequences was sequenced per donor, of which about 18% were non-productive.

The cohort consisted of 600 to 700 healthy bone marrow donors. At the time of sampling, all cohort members were nominally healthy, though unrecorded immune exposures were likely present. The donor was CMV seropositive and was included in the group of approximately 310 seropositive cohort members. Every donor gave a peripheral blood sample, and the peripheral blood mononuclear cells from that sample were used for TCR beta sequencing. The Qiagen DNeasy Blood Extraction Kit was used to extract genomic DNA from the blood cell samples. With respect to this clone: The antigen this receptor binds is unknown. The sample holds no much larger clone one base away, and base qualities are not on file.

The full study reports these points: A later genetic analysis reported fewer N-insertions in productive TCRs among donors in an Asian-associated ancestry cluster than the approximately 670-donor mean. Most CMV-associated TCR beta chains appeared to be HLA-restricted in a later analysis, and the HLA associations seemed to be driven largely by CMV exposure. HLA typing was unavailable for some donors at each locus, so association tests used only the typed subset. In a later analysis, HLA-associated TCR beta chains showed more clonal expansion and lower generation probabilities than non-associated chains that were equally common. In a later genetic analysis, a missense DCLRE1C variant was associated with V-gene and J-gene trimming of TCR beta chains, and the association was replicated in an independent cohort. In an earlier analysis of some 540 of the donors, most TCR beta V segments appeared in productive rearrangements about 87% or about 30% of the time, broadly matching IMGT annotations. A cluster of highly shared sequence variants was judged likely to be a technical artifact of the sequencing pipeline. In both the original and validation cohorts, the classifier was reported to diagnose cytomegalovirus status with high specificity and sensitivity. A later analysis reported that several top co-occurrence clusters appeared linked to parvovirus B19, influenza, CMV and Epstein-Barr virus. The only immune exposure information available for the cohort was CMV serostatus. Across donors, most TCR sequences were observed very rarely, whereas some public TCRs were present in many individuals. Because the 87-base-pair reads could not distinguish some IMGT-functional V segments, including TRBV6-2 and TRBV6-3, those segments were excluded. Roughly uniform sequencing depth across donors was assumed in presence/absence analyses, although this assumption may not hold. The earlier analysis of around 600 of the donors excluded seventeen rarely observed V segments, including chromosome 9 orphons, because counts were too low. Strong co-occurrence of HLA alleles, especially DR and DQ, made assigning TCR associations to individual alleles difficult. A later analysis associated 16,951 TCR beta sequences with specific HLA alleles at a false discovery rate of 0.05. In this cohort, only TCR beta chains were sequenced, and detectable features were limited by the absence of alpha or paired-chain data. The study gave a list of about 150 TCR beta chains associated with cytomegalovirus. In a later analysis, the rate of TCR association differed among HLA loci, with DRB1 alleles having the most associated TCRs and HLA-C alleles having the fewest. A further reported finding was that TCR beta sequences accurately predicted the HLA-A and HLA-B alleles for most subjects in the first cohort. The authors suggested that the approach could potentially be extended to other disease states and immunological phenotypes. Linkage disequilibrium might explain the correlated functional status among segregating V segments, but an unknown experimental factor could not be excluded. In vitro tests confirmed that a few of the cytomegalovirus-associated TCR beta chains recognize cytomegalovirus antigens.

The V end loses 7 bases and the J end loses 0 bases, and a stretch of 16 bases separates them. As encoded in the germline V gene (reference sequence), CDR1 is LNHDA while CDR2 is SQIVND. The CDR3 spans 16 residues, from the cysteine through the phenylalanine. The entry retains the CDR3 DNA only, 48 bases that are in frame from base 1. Library creation used the immunoSEQ multiplex PCR assay. The multiplex PCR relied on a mix of 60 forward primers for TCR Vbeta segments and 13 reverse primers for TCR Jbeta segments. A multiplex PCR assay on genomic DNA amplified the CDR3 region of rearranged TCR beta genes. Amplified TCR beta libraries were sequenced as 87-base-pair reads on the Illumina HiSeq System. In the authors' own workflow: A later analysis counted tens of millions of unique TCR beta chains across the 666 repertoires, and about 10 million of these chains were shared by at least two donors. A nearest-neighbor algorithm error-corrected the raw reads and collapsed the reads into unique sequences, merging closely related sequences to remove PCR and sequencing errors. To assign V, D and J gene segments, CDR3 sequences were aligned to IMGT reference sequences. For a sequence to be retained, at least a six-nucleotide match to both a V gene segment and a J gene segment was required. A rearrangement was called productive if the CDR3 had no stop codons and remained in frame with V and J, and every other rearrangement was called non-productive. CDR3 was defined according to IMGT convention as the region running from the second conserved V-encoded cysteine to the conserved J-encoded phenylalanine. In an earlier analysis of around 600 of the donors, sequences lacking an unambiguous match to a single V gene segment were excluded. In an earlier analysis of approximately 560 of the donors, a V segment was called functional when productive rearrangements were above 56.7%, and segregating when the standard deviation between donors exceeded 5%. A statistical classification framework was built to diagnose cytomegalovirus status from the catalog of TCR beta chain sequences. In a later analysis, V and J genes were assigned by comparing TCR nucleotide sequences against IMGT/GENE-DB human TR gene sequences. A later analysis assigned CDR3 sequences and most-parsimonious VDJ recombination scenarios with the TCRdist pipeline. A later analysis defined each TCR beta chain by its CDR3 amino acid sequence plus V-gene family, and excluded reads lacking a unique V-gene family. As a way to deal with suspected cross-contamination and a sequencing artifact, a later analysis dropped approximately 570 nucleotide sequences that were highly shared and had low generation probability. A later analysis calculated a clonal expansion index for each public chain from normalized within-repertoire ranks of inferred template counts. Generation probabilities in a later analysis came from a VDJ recombination model fitted to out-of-frame rearrangements, and those results were checked against IGoR. In a later analysis, hypergeometric tests were used to score TCR-TCR, TCR-HLA and TCR-CMV co-occurrence, with a repertoire-size bias correction applied to TCR pairs. In a later analysis, false discovery rates were estimated by permuting HLA or CMV assignments 20 times. A later analysis grouped co-occurring TCRs with DBSCAN, adding TCRdist sequence similarity when clustering within HLA-allele-positive subsets. Repertoires with fewer than 30,000 or more than 120,000 public chains, plus five repertoires with anomalous nucleotide sharing, were excluded from co-occurrence clustering. In its TCRdb copy, this immuneACCESS table keeps in-frame sequences only and misses some clones. Where compared with another copy, unresolved V genes explain less than half of these, and the others have no known cause. That table furnishes V, J and clone size, whereas the DNA furnished D and trimming. The sample table shows about 150,000 clones, and about 76% are seen once. The ten biggest clones cover roughly 5.4% of the sample.

The sequencing sample was made of PBMCs. Here the chain combines TRBV19 and TRBJ1-3; possibly the D gene is TRBD1, per 5 matching bases. The origin of this receptor is a woman younger than 30 in good health and CMV-seropositive. The CDR3 amino acid sequence is: CASTVATVSSGNTIYF. DNA sequence: TGTGCCAGTACCGTGGCGACAGTCAGCTCTGGAAACACCATATATTTT.